Sequencing of this TCR beta chain was carried out in a study of blood T cell repertoires in COVID-19. Study overall: Sample material is recorded as cDNA or gDNA derived from T cells, B-cell-depleted T cells, or PBMCs.

Sequencing used immunoSEQ multiplex PCR; TCRdb keeps in-frame clones, though not all of them. Of a few hundred thousand clones in the sample, around 81% were seen once. Sequenced: PBMCs or T cells enriched from blood (not recorded which). This TCR derives from a man aged 45-65 years who had recovered from COVID-19.

The CDR3 region is CASSELDTQYF. CDR3 nucleotide sequence: TGTGCCAGCTCAGAGCTTGATACGCAGTATTTT. The rearrangement links TRBV18 to TRBJ2-3, with unresolved D. The ends were cut back, 5 bases at V and 6 bases at J, with 6 bases in the middle. Germline loops: CDR1 KGHSH, CDR2 LQKENI. The CDR3 loop spans 11 amino acids.